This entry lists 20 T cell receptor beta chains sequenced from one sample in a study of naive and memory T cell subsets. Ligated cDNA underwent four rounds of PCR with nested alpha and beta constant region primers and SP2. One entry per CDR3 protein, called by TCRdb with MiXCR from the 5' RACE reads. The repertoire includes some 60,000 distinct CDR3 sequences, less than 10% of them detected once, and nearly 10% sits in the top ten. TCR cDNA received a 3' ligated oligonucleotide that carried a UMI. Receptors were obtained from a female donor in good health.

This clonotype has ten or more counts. Here the CDR3 reads CASSDRSPTSYNEQFF. The CDR3 region has the DNA TGTGCCAGCAGTGATCGATCTCCAACTTCCTACAATGAGCAGTTCTTC. This chain links TRBV2 with TRBJ2-1; the D is unclear. V was clipped by 3 bases and J by 1 base, with 13 bases between them. Per the germline V gene, CDR1 is SNHLY and CDR2 is FYNNEI. The CDR3 contains 16 residues.

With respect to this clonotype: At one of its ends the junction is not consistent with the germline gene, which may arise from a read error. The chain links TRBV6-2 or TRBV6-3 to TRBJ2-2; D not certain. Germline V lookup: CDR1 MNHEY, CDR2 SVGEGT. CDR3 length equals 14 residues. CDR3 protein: CASIYLYTTGELFF. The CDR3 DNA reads TGTGCCAGCATTTACCTGTACACGACCGGGGAGCTGTTTTTT.

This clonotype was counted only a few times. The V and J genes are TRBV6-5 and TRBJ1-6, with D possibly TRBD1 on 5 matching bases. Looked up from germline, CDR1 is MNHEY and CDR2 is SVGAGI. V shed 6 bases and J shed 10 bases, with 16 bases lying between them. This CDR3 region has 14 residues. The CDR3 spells CASRLGTERSPLHF. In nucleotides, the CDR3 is TGTGCCAGCAGATTAGGGACGGAGAGGTCACCCCTCCACTTT.

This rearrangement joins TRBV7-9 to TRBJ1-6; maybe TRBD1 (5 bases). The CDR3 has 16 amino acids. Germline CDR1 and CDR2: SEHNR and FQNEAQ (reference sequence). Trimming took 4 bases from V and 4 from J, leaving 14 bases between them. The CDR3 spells CASSSHSGTYNSPLHF. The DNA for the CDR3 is TGTGCCAGCAGCTCTCACTCAGGGACTTATAATTCACCCCTCCACTTT.

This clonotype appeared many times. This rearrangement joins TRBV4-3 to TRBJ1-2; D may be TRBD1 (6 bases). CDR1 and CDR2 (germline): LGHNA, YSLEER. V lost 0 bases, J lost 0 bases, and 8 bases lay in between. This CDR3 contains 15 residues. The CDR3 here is CASSQDRGPNYGYTF. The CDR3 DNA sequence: TGCGCCAGCAGCCAAGACAGGGGCCCTAACTATGGCTACACCTTC.

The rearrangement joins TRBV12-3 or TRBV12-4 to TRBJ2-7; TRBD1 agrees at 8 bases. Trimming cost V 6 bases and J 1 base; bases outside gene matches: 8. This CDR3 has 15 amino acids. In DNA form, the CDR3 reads TGTGCCAGCAGCCCCGGTCGGACAGGGTCCTACGAGCAGTACTTC. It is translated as CASSPGRTGSYEQYF.

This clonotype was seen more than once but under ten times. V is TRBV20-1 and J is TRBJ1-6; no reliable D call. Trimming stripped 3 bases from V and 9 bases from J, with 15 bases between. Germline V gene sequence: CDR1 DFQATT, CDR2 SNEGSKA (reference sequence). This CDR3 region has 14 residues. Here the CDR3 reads CSASRAPRGSPLHF. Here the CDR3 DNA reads TGCAGTGCTAGTAGGGCGCCGCGAGGTTCACCCCTCCACTTT.

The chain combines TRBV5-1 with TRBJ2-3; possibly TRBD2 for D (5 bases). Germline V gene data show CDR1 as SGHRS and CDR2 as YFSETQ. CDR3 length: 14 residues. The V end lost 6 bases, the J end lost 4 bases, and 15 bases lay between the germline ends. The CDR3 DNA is TGCGCCAGCACGGTTACGGGGTTGTCAGATACGCAGTATTTT. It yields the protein CASTVTGLSDTQYF.

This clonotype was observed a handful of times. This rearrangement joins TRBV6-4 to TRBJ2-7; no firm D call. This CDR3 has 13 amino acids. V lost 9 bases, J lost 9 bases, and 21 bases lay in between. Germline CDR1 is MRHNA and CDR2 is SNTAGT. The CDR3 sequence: CARLKTKLRAQYF. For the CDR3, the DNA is TGTGCCAGGCTTAAAACGAAGCTACGAGCGCAGTACTTC.

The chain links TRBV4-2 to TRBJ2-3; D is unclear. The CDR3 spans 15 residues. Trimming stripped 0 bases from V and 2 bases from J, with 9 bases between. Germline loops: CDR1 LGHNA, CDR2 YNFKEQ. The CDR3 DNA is TGTGCCAGCAGCCAAGATGGGCAGGTCACAGATACGCAGTATTTT. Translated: CASSQDGQVTDTQYF.

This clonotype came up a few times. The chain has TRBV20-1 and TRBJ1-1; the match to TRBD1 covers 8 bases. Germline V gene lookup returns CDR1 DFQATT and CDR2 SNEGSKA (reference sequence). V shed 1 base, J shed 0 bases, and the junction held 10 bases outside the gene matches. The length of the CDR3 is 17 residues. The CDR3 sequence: CSARAAGGQYLNTEAFF. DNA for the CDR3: TGCAGTGCTAGAGCGGCAGGGGGCCAATACTTGAACACTGAAGCTTTCTTT.

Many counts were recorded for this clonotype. DNA for the CDR3: TGTGCCACTCGGACTTCAGGGGCGTCCGGAAACACCATATATTTT. It codes for CATRTSGASGNTIYF. V is TRBV10-3 and J is TRBJ1-3; possible D gene TRBD1, 6 bases. The germline V gene encodes CDR1 ENHRY and CDR2 SYGVKD. V lost 10 bases, J lost 4 bases, and 20 bases lay in between. The CDR3 loop spans 15 amino acids.

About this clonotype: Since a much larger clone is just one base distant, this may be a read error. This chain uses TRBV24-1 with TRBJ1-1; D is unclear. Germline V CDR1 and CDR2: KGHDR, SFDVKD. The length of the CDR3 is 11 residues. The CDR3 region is CATSKNTKAFF. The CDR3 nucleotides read TGTGCCACCAGTAAGAACACTAAAGCTTTCTTT.

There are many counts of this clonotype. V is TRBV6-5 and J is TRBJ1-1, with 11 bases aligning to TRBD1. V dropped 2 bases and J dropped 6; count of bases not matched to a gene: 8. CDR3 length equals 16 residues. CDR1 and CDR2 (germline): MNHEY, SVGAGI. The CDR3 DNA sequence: TGTGCCAGCAGTTACCACCCCGGGACAGGGGGTTCTGAAGCTTTCTTT. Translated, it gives CASSYHPGTGGSEAFF.

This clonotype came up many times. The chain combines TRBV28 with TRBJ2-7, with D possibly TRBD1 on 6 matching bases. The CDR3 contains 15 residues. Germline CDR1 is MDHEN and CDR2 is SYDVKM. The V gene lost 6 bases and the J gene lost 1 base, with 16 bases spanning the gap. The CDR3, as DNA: TGTGCCAGCAGCCCCGCAGGGGATGGGTCCTACGAGCAGTACTTC. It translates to CASSPAGDGSYEQYF. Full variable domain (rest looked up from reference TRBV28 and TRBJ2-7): DVKVTQSSRYLVKRTGEKVFLECVQDMDHENMFWYRQDPGLGLRLIYFSYDVKMKEKGDIPEGYSVSREKKERFSLILESASTNQTSMYLCASSPAGDGSYEQYFGPGTRLTVT.

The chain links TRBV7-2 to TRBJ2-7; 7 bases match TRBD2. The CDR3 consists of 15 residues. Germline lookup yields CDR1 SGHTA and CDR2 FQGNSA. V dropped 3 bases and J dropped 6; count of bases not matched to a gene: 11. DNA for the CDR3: TGTGCCAGCAGCTTTCAGGTCGGCGGGGGAGCCGAGCAGTACTTC. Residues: CASSFQVGGGAEQYF.

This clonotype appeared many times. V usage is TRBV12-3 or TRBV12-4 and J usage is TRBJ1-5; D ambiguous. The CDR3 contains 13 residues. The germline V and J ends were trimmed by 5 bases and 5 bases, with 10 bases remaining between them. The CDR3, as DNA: TGTGCCAGCAGTGAATTCTTTGATCAGCCCCAGCATTTT. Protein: CASSEFFDQPQHF.

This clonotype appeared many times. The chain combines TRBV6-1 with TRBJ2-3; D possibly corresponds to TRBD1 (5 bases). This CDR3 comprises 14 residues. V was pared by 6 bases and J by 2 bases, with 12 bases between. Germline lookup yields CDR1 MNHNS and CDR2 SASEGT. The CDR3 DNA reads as TGTGCCAGCAGGGACAAATTATACACAGATACGCAGTATTTT. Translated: CASRDKLYTDTQYF.

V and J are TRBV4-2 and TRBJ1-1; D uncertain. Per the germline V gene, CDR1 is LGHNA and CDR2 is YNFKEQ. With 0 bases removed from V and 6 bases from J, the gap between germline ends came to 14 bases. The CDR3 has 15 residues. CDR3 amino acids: CASSQEAALVPEAFF. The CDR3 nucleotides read TGTGCCAGCAGCCAAGAGGCGGCCCTTGTGCCTGAAGCTTTCTTT.

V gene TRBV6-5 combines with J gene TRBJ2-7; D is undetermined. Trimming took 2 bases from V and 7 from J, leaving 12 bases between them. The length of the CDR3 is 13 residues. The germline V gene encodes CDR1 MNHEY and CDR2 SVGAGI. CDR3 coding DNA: TGTGCCAGCAGTTACCGCTACGGTGGGGAGCAGTACTTC. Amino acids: CASSYRYGGEQYF.